The 15 T cell receptor beta chains below come from one sample, sequenced in a study of blood T cells in healthy people across ages. Sample-barcoded 5' priming and a J-beta primer mix drove a second PCR of 7 to 11 cycles. TCRdb independently ran MiXCR on the 5' RACE reads; one entry per CDR3 protein. This repertoire shows 500,000 to 600,000 distinct CDR3 sequences, 27% found once; its top ten account for under 20%. The material sequenced was blood. These receptors were collected from a woman between 65 and 79 years old in good health.

This clonotype was recorded once. This rearrangement joins TRBV20-1 to TRBJ2-1, with 9 bases that match TRBD2. The CDR3 runs to 14 residues. The V segment lost 6 bases and the J segment 5 bases; nucleotides outside the gene matches: 8. CDR1 DFQATT and CDR2 SNEGSKA come from the germline V gene (reference sequence). The CDR3 region has the DNA TGCAGTGCGTCTCTCGCGGGAGGGAACAATGAGCAGTTCTTC. This translates into CSASLAGGNNEQFF.

The rearrangement joins TRBV7-2 to TRBJ2-5, with a tentative D call TRBD1 (5 bases). The end of the DNA fits TRBJ2-7 better, so the J call may be wrong. Germline CDR1 is SGHTA and CDR2 is FQGNSA. The CDR3 length is 13 residues. The CDR3 region is CASSSQVISEQYF. The CDR3 nucleotides read TGTGCCAGCAGCTCACAGGTTATCTCCGAGCAGTACTTC.

A few counts support this clonotype. The V gene is TRBV6-2 or TRBV6-3, the J gene TRBJ2-7; the match to TRBD1 covers 9 bases. The CDR3 loop spans 16 amino acids. Germline lookup yields CDR1 MNHEY and CDR2 SVGEGT. V was clipped by 7 bases and J by 2 bases; unmatched bases: 12. The DNA of the CDR3 is TGTGCCAGCAAAAGACCCGGGACAGGGAGTCCCTACGAGCAGTACTTC. Translated: CASKRPGTGSPYEQYF.

The chain carries TRBV29-1 and TRBJ1-1, with a weak D call TRBD1 (5 bases). CDR1 and CDR2 (germline): SQVTM, ANQGSEA. CDR3 size: 13 residues. V lost 8 bases, J lost 1 base, and 14 bases lay in between. The CDR3 region has the DNA TGCAGCAGCACGGACACGAAGAACACTGAAGCTTTCTTT. It yields the protein CSSTDTKNTEAFF.

This clonotype has only a few counts. This chain connects TRBV7-2 to TRBJ1-3; D is uncertain. Trimming removed 5 bases from V and 2 bases from J, with 19 bases in between. The CDR3 spans 17 residues. Germline CDR1 is SGHTA and CDR2 is FQGNSA. Here the CDR3 DNA reads TGTGCCAGCAGCCGGTGGGCGATAGAAATCACTGGAAACACCATATATTTT. Amino acids: CASSRWAIEITGNTIYF.

This clonotype was seen a few times. The chain combines TRBV28 with TRBJ2-7; 7 nucleotides line up with TRBD1. Trimming took 6 bases from V and 0 from J; bases not matched to a gene: 8. Germline V gene data show CDR1 as MDHEN and CDR2 as SYDVKM. The CDR3 contains 15 residues. CDR3 in DNA: TGTGCCAGCAGCTCTATCGGGACAGCCTCCTACGAGCAGTACTTC. Protein product: CASSSIGTASYEQYF.

The rearrangement joins TRBV20-1 to TRBJ2-5, with D hard to call. TRBJ2-7 explains the end of the DNA better; the J call may be wrong. The CDR3 runs to 13 residues. Looked up from germline, CDR1 is DFQATT and CDR2 is SNEGSKA (reference sequence). Here the CDR3 DNA reads TGCAGTGCTAGAAGGCCCAACTCCTACGAGCAGTACTTC. Encoded protein: CSARRPNSYEQYF.

The chain has TRBV27 and TRBJ2-3; TRBD1 matches 7 bases. The J call may be mistaken, given a closer DNA end match to TRBJ1-1. The CDR3 is 13 residues long. CDR1 is MNHEY, CDR2 SMNVEV, per germline (reference sequence). CDR3 region: CASSTRQGRQAFF. CDR3 in DNA: TGTGCCAGCAGTACCCGACAGGGTAGACAAGCTTTCTTT.

The chain employs TRBV15 and TRBJ1-3, with D unclear. The CDR3 extends over 13 amino acids. CDR1 and CDR2 from the germline V gene are LNHNV and YYDKDF (reference sequence). The V gene lost 5 bases and the J gene lost 0 bases, with 5 bases spanning the gap. CDR3 DNA sequence: TGTGCCACCAGCCCTAACTCTGGAAACACCATATATTTT. This sequence encodes CATSPNSGNTIYF.

The chain has TRBV5-5 and TRBJ2-7; maybe TRBD2 (6 bases). The J call is uncertain, as TRBJ2-5 better fits the DNA end. Germline assignment: CDR1 SGHKS and CDR2 YYEKEE (reference sequence). The CDR3 sequence is 14 residues long. This CDR3 is CASSRGGEQETQYF. As DNA, the CDR3 is TGTGCCAGCAGCCGGGGCGGGGAGCAAGAGACCCAGTACTTC.

This clonotype occurred many times. The V call is TRBV20-1, the J call TRBJ2-5; 13 bases line up with TRBD2. The V and J ends lost 7 bases and 4 bases, in that order; junction bases with no gene match: 6. The CDR3 has 14 amino acids. Germline CDR1 is DFQATT and CDR2 is SNEGSKA (reference sequence). The CDR3 nucleotides read TGCAGTGTTGGACTAGCGGGGGCCTCAGAGACCCAGTACTTC. Amino acids: CSVGLAGASETQYF.

J is TRBJ1-1 and V is TRBV14, with D unclear. This CDR3 contains 13 residues. The V gene lost 4 bases and the J gene lost 7 bases, with 13 bases spanning the gap. Looked up from germline, CDR1 is SGHDN and CDR2 is FVKESK. The CDR3 sequence is CASSRQTYSEAFF. As DNA, the CDR3 is TGTGCCAGCAGCCGCCAAACCTACAGTGAAGCTTTCTTT.

The J gene is TRBJ1-2, the V gene TRBV29-1; a possible D gene is TRBD1 (5 bases). Per germline, CDR1 SQVTM and CDR2 ANQGSEA. With 0 bases removed from V and 8 bases from J, the gap between germline ends came to 25 bases. The CDR3 loop spans 17 amino acids. The CDR3 sequence is CSVEDRDKGRTRGGYTF. The CDR3 DNA is TGCAGCGTTGAAGATCGTGACAAGGGACGGACGCGAGGCGGCTACACCTTC. Drawing the rest from reference TRBV29-1 and TRBJ1-2, the complete variable domain is SAVISQKPSRDICQRGTSLTIQCQVDSQVTMMFWYRQQPGQSLTLIATANQGSEATYESGFVIDKFPISRPNLTFSTLTVSNMSPEDSSIYLCSVEDRDKGRTRGGYTFGSGTRLTVV.

Only a few counts were recorded for this clonotype. Here the CDR3 DNA reads TGTGCCAGCAGCCCAGGGTGGGTTGAGGAAAAACTGTTTTTT. Protein sequence: CASSPGWVEEKLFF. The chain is built from TRBV27 and TRBJ1-4; D might be TRBD1 (5 bases). There are 14 residues in the CDR3. Germline values: CDR1 MNHEY, CDR2 SMNVEV (reference sequence). Trimming pared 6 bases from V and 8 bases from J, leaving 16 bases between.

This chain joins TRBV24-1 and TRBJ2-5; tentative D call: TRBD2 (7 bases). CDR1 is KGHDR and CDR2 is SFDVKD in the germline V gene. The CDR3 is 15 residues long. The germline V and J ends were trimmed by 4 bases and 5 bases, with 16 bases remaining between them. Here the CDR3 DNA reads TGTGCCACCAGTGACGCGGGGGCCGGGAGGGAGACCCAGTACTTC. Its protein is CATSDAGAGRETQYF.